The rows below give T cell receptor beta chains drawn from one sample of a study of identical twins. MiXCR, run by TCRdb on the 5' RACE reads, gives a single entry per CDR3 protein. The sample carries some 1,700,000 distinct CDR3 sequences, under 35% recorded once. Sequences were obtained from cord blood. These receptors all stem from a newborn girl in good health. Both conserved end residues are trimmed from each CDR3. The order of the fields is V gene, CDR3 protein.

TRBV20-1,SASGLAIDYEQY
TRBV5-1,ASSSGPSNTEAF
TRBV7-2,ASSRNPILGEQY
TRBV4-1,ASSQDGSGRKTQY
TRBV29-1,SVVPGTGYNEQF
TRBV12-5,ASGPVTELQETQY
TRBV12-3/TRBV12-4,ASSLARAGLSADTQY
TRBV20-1,SARRTGVSYNSPLH
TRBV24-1,ATSDLRREATGELF
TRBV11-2,ASSLLQGSTEAF
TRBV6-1,ASSESWEQY
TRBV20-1,SAPTGGLSYNEQF
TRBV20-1,STGQDSNQPQH
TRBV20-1,SARVTDREF
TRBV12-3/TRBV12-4,ASSRRRYGYT
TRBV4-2,ASSQDPGLAGGRSYDEQY
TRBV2,ASSGQGHYNEQY
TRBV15,ATQGAYNEQF